A selection of T cell receptor beta chains follows, all from one sample in a study of Ad26.COV2.S vaccination and SARS-CoV-2 variants. Assay: immunoSEQ multiplex PCR; the TCRdb copy retains only in-frame clones and omits some. The data show some 250,000 clones, roughly 90% seen once. This specimen was peripheral blood, taken in a trial of Ad26.COV2.S vaccine versus placebo. These receptors were taken from a person between 18 and 65 years old who received the Ad26.COV2.S COVID-19 vaccine or a placebo. CDR3s include the opening cysteine and the closing phenylalanine or tryptophan. Fields, in order: D gene, clone size, V gene, J gene, CDR3 DNA, CDR3 protein. The D gene is left open where the match is weak. Not every row has a clone size; where given, it reads once, few, many or a size class.

D: NA; size: NA; V: TRBV30; J: TRBJ2-7; DNA: TGTGCCTGGAGTGTAGGAACATATAGCTCCTACGAGCAGTACTTC; CDR3: CAWSVGTYSSYEQYF
D: NA; size: NA; V: TRBV4-3; J: TRBJ1-5; DNA: TGCGCCAGCAGCCAAGAGGGGGGTGAGGGCAATCAGCCCCAGCATTTT; CDR3: CASSQEGGEGNQPQHF
D: NA; size: NA; V: TRBV4-3; J: TRBJ2-1; DNA: TGCGCCAGCAGCCAAGAAGGAGGGGGGGCCCGCCTTATTGGTGAGCAGTTCTTC; CDR3: CASSQEGGGARLIGEQFF
D: NA; size: NA; V: TRBV7-2; J: TRBJ2-7; DNA: TGTGCCAGCAGCTTATCCATGTCTCAGGGATTGGGGGAGCAGTACTTC; CDR3: CASSLSMSQGLGEQYF
D: TRBD2; size: NA; V: TRBV6-5; J: TRBJ2-2; DNA: TGTGCCAGCAGTTTAGCGGGAGGGCCAAGGAGCGGGGAGCTGTTTTTT; CDR3: CASSLAGGPRSGELFF
D: TRBD2; size: NA; V: TRBV3-1/TRBV3-2; J: TRBJ2-2; DNA: TGTGCCAGCAGCCTCCGAGCGGGATGGAACACCGGGGAGCTGTTTTTT; CDR3: CASSLRAGWNTGELFF
D: NA; size: NA; V: TRBV29-1; J: TRBJ2-7; DNA: TGCAGCGTTGAGAACCGGGACGGGACCTACGAGCAGTACTTC; CDR3: CSVENRDGTYEQYF
D: NA; size: NA; V: TRBV6-5; J: TRBJ1-1; DNA: TGTGCCAGCAGGGCAGGATCCACGACTGAAGCTTTCTTT; CDR3: CASRAGSTTEAFF
D: TRBD1; size: NA; V: TRBV29-1; J: TRBJ1-2; DNA: TGCAGCGTCCCGGGACAGGTGAACAAAAACTATGGCTACACCTTC; CDR3: CSVPGQVNKNYGYTF
D: NA; size: few; V: TRBV2; J: TRBJ1-5; DNA: TGTGCCAGCAGTTCCACAGGGCTAAGCAATCAGCCCCAGCATTTT; CDR3: CASSSTGLSNQPQHF
D: NA; size: NA; V: TRBV15; J: TRBJ1-1; DNA: TGTGCCACCAGCAGATCCCGACCGGGTGAAGCTTTCTTT; CDR3: CATSRSRPGEAFF
D: NA; size: NA; V: TRBV7-2; J: TRBJ2-3; DNA: TGTGCCAGCAGCCCCCAAGGTGCGTCTAGCACAGATACGCAGTATTTT; CDR3: CASSPQGASSTDTQYF
D: TRBD2; size: once; V: TRBV4-3; J: TRBJ2-1; DNA: TGCGCCAGCAGCCCGGAGGTAGCGGGGGGGCCGGGGAATGAGCAGTTCTTC; CDR3: CASSPEVAGGPGNEQFF
D: NA; size: NA; V: TRBV18; J: TRBJ2-7; DNA: TGTGCCAGCTCACCCGGGACGGCCTCCTACGAGCAGTACTTC; CDR3: CASSPGTASYEQYF
D: NA; size: NA; V: TRBV15; J: TRBJ1-6; DNA: TGTGCCACCAGCAGAGATGTCGGGGTTAGCTCACCCCTCCACTTT; CDR3: CATSRDVGVSSPLHF
D: NA; size: NA; V: TRBV5-4; J: TRBJ2-2; DNA: TGTGCCAGCAGCTTGGAGGCCACCGGGCCCGGGGAGCTGTTTTTT; CDR3: CASSLEATGPGELFF
D: TRBD2; size: NA; V: TRBV6-1; J: TRBJ2-1; DNA: TGTGCCAGCAGTGAAAGTTTGGGACTAGCGGGAGTTTTCAATGAGCAGTTCTTC; CDR3: CASSESLGLAGVFNEQFF
D: NA; size: NA; V: TRBV18; J: TRBJ2-1; DNA: TGTGCCAGCTCACCACCGGGTTTGGGGCGGAGCAATGAGCAGTTCTTC; CDR3: CASSPPGLGRSNEQFF
D: TRBD1; size: once; V: TRBV14; J: TRBJ1-1; DNA: TGTGCCAGCAGCCGAACCTACAGGGGGCCTGAAGCTTTCTTT; CDR3: CASSRTYRGPEAFF
D: NA; size: NA; V: TRBV6-2/TRBV6-3; J: TRBJ1-2; DNA: TGTGCCAGCAGCTTCCGTGGGGGCGACCCTAACTATGGCTACACCTTC; CDR3: CASSFRGGDPNYGYTF
D: NA; size: NA; V: TRBV5-1; J: TRBJ2-5; DNA: TGCGCCAGCAGCTTGGTGGATTCGGGTCGGACTACGCAAGAGACCCAGTACTTC; CDR3: CASSLVDSGRTTQETQYF
D: NA; size: NA; V: TRBV5-5; J: TRBJ2-7; DNA: TGTGCCAGCAGTCGCCAGGACAGAGACTACGAGCAGTACTTC; CDR3: CASSRQDRDYEQYF
D: TRBD1; size: few; V: TRBV14; J: TRBJ2-7; DNA: TGTGCCAGCAGCCCAAAAACGGGACAGGTCTCCTACGAGCAGTACTTC; CDR3: CASSPKTGQVSYEQYF
D: NA; size: NA; V: TRBV7-9; J: TRBJ1-1; DNA: TGTGCCAGCAGCCTAATGGACATCGGGGAAGCTTTCTTT; CDR3: CASSLMDIGEAFF
D: NA; size: NA; V: TRBV7-9; J: TRBJ1-4; DNA: TGTGCCAGCAGGTCGGGGCCGAATGAAAAACTGTTTTTT; CDR3: CASRSGPNEKLFF
D: TRBD1; size: NA; V: TRBV14; J: TRBJ1-1; DNA: TGTGCCAGCAGCCCCCCGACAGGGGGATACACTGAAGCTTTCTTT; CDR3: CASSPPTGGYTEAFF
D: NA; size: NA; V: TRBV29-1; J: TRBJ1-4; DNA: TGCAGCGCGGGGGGAACTAATGAAAAACTGTTTTTT; CDR3: CSAGGTNEKLFF
D: TRBD1; size: few; V: TRBV11-1; J: TRBJ1-1; DNA: TGTGCCAGCAGCTTAAGGACAGGGGCGAATGAAGCTTTCTTT; CDR3: CASSLRTGANEAFF
D: NA; size: NA; V: TRBV2; J: TRBJ1-5; DNA: TGTGCCAGCAGGTACACAGGGACCGGGGCCCAGCATTTT; CDR3: CASRYTGTGAQHF
D: NA; size: NA; V: TRBV7-2; J: TRBJ1-2; DNA: TGTGCCAGCAGCTTAAGTGGGTCGGCTAACTATGGCTACACCTTC; CDR3: CASSLSGSANYGYTF
D: NA; size: few; V: TRBV19; J: TRBJ1-2; DNA: TGTGCCAGTAGTATCTTGATGGGCAGGGGCCCTAACTATGGCTACACCTTC; CDR3: CASSILMGRGPNYGYTF
D: NA; size: few; V: TRBV7-2; J: TRBJ2-7; DNA: TGTGCCAGCAGGGGGACGGATGTTAGCTCCTACGAGCAGTACTTC; CDR3: CASRGTDVSSYEQYF
D: NA; size: NA; V: TRBV7-2; J: TRBJ1-6; DNA: TGTGCCAGCAGTCCGGCTAGGAGGGGGGTCGGTTCACCCCTCCACTTT; CDR3: CASSPARRGVGSPLHF